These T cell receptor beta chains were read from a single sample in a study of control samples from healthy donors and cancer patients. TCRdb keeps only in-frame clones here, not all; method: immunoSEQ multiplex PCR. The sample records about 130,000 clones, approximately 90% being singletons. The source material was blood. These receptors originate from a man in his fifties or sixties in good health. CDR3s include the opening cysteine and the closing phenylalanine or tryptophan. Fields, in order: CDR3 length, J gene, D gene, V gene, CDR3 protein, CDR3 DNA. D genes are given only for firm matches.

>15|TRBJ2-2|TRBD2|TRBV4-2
CASSEGLADTGELFF
TGTGCCAGCAGCGAGGGACTAGCGGACACCGGGGAGCTGTTTTTT
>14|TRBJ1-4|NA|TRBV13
CASSSSATNEKLFF
TGTGCCAGCAGCTCAAGTGCAACTAATGAAAAACTGTTTTTT
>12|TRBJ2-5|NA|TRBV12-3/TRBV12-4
CASSWAQETQYF
TGTGCCAGCAGTTGGGCCCAAGAGACCCAGTACTTC
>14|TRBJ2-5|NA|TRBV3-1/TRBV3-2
CASSPRSYQETQYF
TGTGCCAGCAGCCCTAGGAGTTATCAAGAGACCCAGTACTTC
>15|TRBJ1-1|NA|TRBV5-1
CASSLQRAGNTEAFF
TGCGCCAGCAGCTTGCAGAGGGCCGGAAACACTGAAGCTTTCTTT
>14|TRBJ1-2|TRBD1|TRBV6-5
CASRSGQGADGYTF
TGTGCCAGCAGATCGGGACAGGGCGCGGATGGCTACACCTTC
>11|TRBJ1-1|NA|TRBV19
CASSINTEAFF
TGTGCCAGTAGTATTAACACTGAAGCTTTCTTT
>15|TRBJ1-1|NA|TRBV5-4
CASSLYRGLNTEAFF
TGTGCCAGCAGCTTGTACCGCGGGCTTAACACTGAAGCTTTCTTT
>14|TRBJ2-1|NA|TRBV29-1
CSAYGVSSYNEQFF
TGCAGCGCCTACGGGGTTAGCTCCTACAATGAGCAGTTCTTC
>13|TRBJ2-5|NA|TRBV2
CASSGDGGETQYF
TGTGCCAGCAGTGGGGACGGCGGGGAGACCCAGTACTTC
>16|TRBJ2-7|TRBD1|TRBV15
CATSRGGQEPSYEQYF
TGTGCCACCAGCAGAGGGGGACAGGAACCCTCCTACGAGCAGTACTTC
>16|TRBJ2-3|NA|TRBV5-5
CASSLKLKQPTDTQYF
TGTGCCAGCAGCCTGAAGCTCAAGCAACCCACAGATACGCAGTATTTT
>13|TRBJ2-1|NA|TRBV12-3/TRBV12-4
CASSFGGYNEQFF
TGTGCCAGCAGTTTCGGAGGGTACAATGAGCAGTTCTTC
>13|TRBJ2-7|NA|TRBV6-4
CASRHPRANEQYF
TGTGCCAGCCGACACCCCAGAGCCAACGAGCAGTACTTC
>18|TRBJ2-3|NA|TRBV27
CASSLGQTSYTSTDTQYF
TGTGCCAGCAGTTTAGGTCAAACGTCGTACACAAGCACAGATACGCAGTATTTT
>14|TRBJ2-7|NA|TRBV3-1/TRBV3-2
CASSQWDAGGEQYF
TGTGCCAGCAGCCAATGGGACGCCGGAGGGGAGCAGTACTTC
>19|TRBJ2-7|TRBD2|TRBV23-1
CASSQSTPNERGTLYEQYF
TGCGCCAGCAGTCAATCGACCCCTAATGAGCGGGGGACCTTATACGAGCAGTACTTC
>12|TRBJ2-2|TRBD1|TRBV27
CASRTGAGELFF
TGTGCCAGCCGGACAGGGGCCGGGGAGCTGTTTTTT
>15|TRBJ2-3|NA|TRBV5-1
CASSPQGMKTDTQYF
TGCGCCAGCAGCCCACAGGGTATGAAGACAGATACGCAGTATTTT
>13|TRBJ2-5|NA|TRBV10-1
CASSRAGIETQYF
TGCGCCAGCAGTCGGGCAGGGATAGAGACCCAGTACTTC
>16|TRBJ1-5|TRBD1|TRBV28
CASSPPVDRGFQPQHF
TGTGCCAGCAGTCCCCCAGTGGACAGGGGATTTCAGCCCCAGCATTTT
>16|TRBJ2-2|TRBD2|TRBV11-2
CASSLLAGVFTGELFF
TGTGCCAGCAGCTTACTAGCGGGGGTTTTCACCGGGGAGCTGTTTTTT
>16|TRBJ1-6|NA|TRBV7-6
CASSPEGGVLNSPLHF
TGTGCCAGCAGTCCTGAGGGGGGTGTACTGAATTCACCCCTCCACTTT
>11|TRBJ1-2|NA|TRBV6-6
CASSSSVGYTF
TGTGCCAGCAGTTCCAGTGTCGGCTACACCTTC
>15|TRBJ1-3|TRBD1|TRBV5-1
CASSDNRGSGNTIYF
TGCGCCAGCAGCGACAACAGGGGATCGGGAAACACCATATATTTT